Listed here are 24 T cell receptor beta chains from one sample, sequenced in a study of blood T cells in healthy people across ages. For the second PCR, which ran for about 6 to 11 cycles, a sample-barcoded 5' primer and a J-beta primer mix were used. TCRdb reprocessed the 5' RACE reads with MiXCR, giving one entry per CDR3 protein. Here the sample spans 500,000 to 600,000 distinct CDR3 sequences, approximately 25% being singletons. The material sequenced was blood. The source of these receptors is a woman aged 70-85 years in good health.

This clonotype was observed a few times. The chain joins TRBV5-1 to TRBJ1-4, with 10 positions matching TRBD1. V gave up 0 bases and J gave up 7 bases; unmatched junction bases: 3. CDR1 is SGHRS and CDR2 is YFSETQ in the germline V gene. The CDR3 contains 15 residues. The CDR3: CASSLGTGGGEKLFF. The CDR3 region has the DNA TGCGCCAGCAGCTTGGGGACAGGGGGAGGTGAAAAACTGTTTTTT.

J is TRBJ1-5 and V is TRBV6-5; TRBD1 is a possible D gene (6 bases). Germline V CDR1 and CDR2: MNHEY, SVGAGI. Trimming cost V 9 bases and J 7 bases, with 16 bases left between them. This CDR3 spans 13 amino acids. The chain's CDR3 is CASSSGVEQPQHF. Here the CDR3 DNA reads TGTGCCAGTTCGTCAGGGGTTGAACAGCCCCAGCATTTT.

The chain has TRBV20-1 and TRBJ2-7; TRBD1 is a possible D gene (6 bases). CDR1 DFQATT and CDR2 SNEGSKA come from the germline V gene (reference sequence). The ends were cut back, 3 bases at V and 6 bases at J, with 18 bases in the middle. CDR3 length: 14 residues. CDR3 DNA sequence: TGCAGTGCTAGCCCCTGGGTAGGGGGAACCGAGCAGTACTTC. The encoded protein is CSASPWVGGTEQYF.

This clonotype was detected only a few times. The V and J genes are TRBV6-2 or TRBV6-3 and TRBJ1-6; D not certain. CDR3 length: 14 residues. In germline, CDR1 is MNHEY, CDR2 SVGEGT. The V gene lost 4 bases and the J gene lost 7 bases, with 11 bases spanning the gap. The CDR3 reads CASSSAFGNSPLHF. As DNA, the CDR3 is TGTGCCAGCAGTTCAGCGTTCGGAAATTCACCCCTCCACTTT.

This clonotype was detected only a few times. The gene calls are TRBV24-1 and TRBJ2-7; unclear D gene. The V gene lost 1 base and the J gene lost 3 bases, with 0 bases spanning the gap. The CDR3 sequence is 11 residues long. Germline V gene data show CDR1 as KGHDR and CDR2 as SFDVKD. CDR3 bases: TGTGCCACCAGTGATTTCTACGAGCAGTACTTC. It encodes CATSDFYEQYF.

This clonotype was counted at least ten times. An end of the junction does not agree with germline; a read error may underlie this. The J gene is TRBJ2-3, the V gene TRBV5-1; D call uncertain. Germline V lookup: CDR1 SGHRS, CDR2 YFSETQ. The CDR3 loop spans 14 amino acids. This CDR3 reads CASSLAASTDTQYF. CDR3 DNA sequence: TGTGCCAGCAGCTTAGCTGCCAGCACAGATACGCAGTATTTT.

The chain carries TRBV7-8 and TRBJ1-2; the D is unclear. CDR1 is SGHVS, CDR2 FQNEAQ, per germline. CDR3 length equals 15 residues. The V end lost 2 bases, the J end lost 0 bases, and 10 bases lay between the germline ends. This CDR3 reads CASSLSEFSNYGYTF. CDR3 coding DNA: TGTGCCAGCAGCTTATCGGAGTTCTCTAACTATGGCTACACCTTC.

The chain uses TRBV29-1 and TRBJ2-7; no firm D call. This CDR3 is built from 13 residues. CDR1 and CDR2 (germline): SQVTM, ANQGSEA. V gave up 2 bases and J gave up 3 bases, with 11 bases separating them. The CDR3 nucleotides read TGCAGCGTTGAACTCCAAGAAGGCTACGAGCAGTACTTC. Amino acid sequence: CSVELQEGYEQYF.

This clonotype was seen only a few times. V usage is TRBV12-3 or TRBV12-4 and J usage is TRBJ1-4; 7 bases are a match to TRBD1. The CDR3 is made up of 16 amino acids. V dropped 5 bases and J dropped 0; count of bases not matched to a gene: 6. The CDR3 nucleotides read TGTGCCAGCAGTCCTGATACAGGGGCAACTAATGAAAAACTGTTTTTT. This encodes CASSPDTGATNEKLFF.

V gene TRBV7-2 combines with J gene TRBJ1-5; D is unresolved. Trimming cost V 2 bases and J 7 bases, with 6 bases left between them. The V gene's germline CDR1 is SGHTA and CDR2 FQGNSA. The CDR3 is made up of 12 amino acids. CDR3 amino acids: CASSLTGQPQHF. CDR3 DNA sequence: TGTGCCAGCAGCTTAACTGGCCAGCCCCAGCATTTT. Full variable domain (rest looked up from reference TRBV7-2 and TRBJ1-5): GAGVSQSPSNKVTEKGKDVELRCDPISGHTALYWYRQSLGQGLEFLIYFQGNSAPDKSGLPSDRFSAERTGGSVSTLTIQRTQQEDSAVYLCASSLTGQPQHFGDGTRLSIL.

This clonotype was detected a few times. The chain couples TRBV6-5 to TRBJ1-4, with 11 bases matching TRBD1. This CDR3 has 14 residues. In germline, CDR1 is MNHEY, CDR2 SVGAGI. Trimming cost V 6 bases and J 7 bases; bases outside gene matches: 4. The CDR3 nucleotides read TGTGCCAGCAGGCGGACAGGGGGCAGTGAAAAACTGTTTTTT. It encodes CASRRTGGSEKLFF.

The chain is built from TRBV5-1 and TRBJ2-1, with 9 bases identical to TRBD2. The J call is in doubt because the DNA end fits TRBJ2-5 better. Germline assignment: CDR1 SGHRS and CDR2 YFSETQ. This CDR3 region has 15 residues. The chain's CDR3 is CASSLRLAGQKTQYF. The CDR3 bases are TGCGCCAGCAGCTTGAGGCTAGCGGGGCAGAAGACCCAGTACTTC.

The sample holds a few counts of this clonotype. The chain joins TRBV6-6 to TRBJ2-3, with 12 bases fitting TRBD2. This CDR3 is built from 15 residues. V was pared by 6 bases and J by 5 bases, with 6 bases of the junction left unmatched. The germline CDR1 and CDR2 sequences are MNHNY and SVGAGI (reference sequence). The CDR3: CASRMTSGGGDTQYF. CDR3 DNA: TGTGCCAGCAGGATGACTAGCGGGGGAGGAGATACGCAGTATTTT.

V is TRBV20-1 and J is TRBJ2-7; TRBD2 might be the D (5 bases). Trimming pared 0 bases from V and 5 bases from J, leaving 14 bases between. Germline CDR1 and CDR2: DFQATT and SNEGSKA (reference sequence). This CDR3 region has 14 residues. CDR3 DNA sequence: TGCAGTGCTAGAGATACTAGAAAACCCCACGAGCAGTACTTC. Its translation: CSARDTRKPHEQYF.

The chain links TRBV5-1 to TRBJ2-5, with 8 bases fitting TRBD2. The V segment lost 3 bases and the J segment 3 bases; nucleotides outside the gene matches: 4. The germline V gene has CDR1 SGHRS and CDR2 YFSETQ. The CDR3 covers 14 residues. The DNA for the CDR3 is TGCGCCAGCAGCTCACTAGCGGTCGAAGAGACCCAGTACTTC. Translating it yields CASSSLAVEETQYF.

This clonotype was seen only a few times. The CDR3 bases are TGTGCCAGCAGTTCCCGGCGGCTAAATGAAAAACTGTTTTTT. It yields the protein CASSSRRLNEKLFF. The gene calls are TRBV6-2 or TRBV6-3 and TRBJ1-4; D remains unclear. V lost 4 bases, J lost 5 bases, and 11 bases lay in between. The CDR3 covers 14 residues. Germline V CDR1 and CDR2: MNHEY, SVGEGT.

This sequence joins TRBV20-1 and TRBJ2-3; no definite D call. CDR3 size: 12 residues. CDR1 and CDR2 (germline): DFQATT, SNEGSKA (reference sequence). Trimming cost V 1 base and J 7 bases, with 9 bases left between them. Here the CDR3 DNA reads TGCAGTGCTAGAGTGCCAGGAAATACGCAGTATTTT. Residues: CSARVPGNTQYF.

There are many counts of this clonotype. A junction end diverges from the germline sequence, so it may reflect a read error. The CDR3 reads CASSPGQTTDTQYF. In DNA form, the CDR3 reads TGTGCCAGCAGCCCGGGACAGACCACAGATACGCAGTATTTT. The chain uses TRBV5-1 and TRBJ2-3, with TRBD1 identical over 7 bases. CDR1 SGHRS and CDR2 YFSETQ come from the germline V gene. The CDR3 is 14 residues long.

This clonotype was picked up a small number of times. V gene TRBV5-1 combines with J gene TRBJ2-3, with 7 bases matching TRBD1. Germline V gene data show CDR1 as SGHRS and CDR2 as YFSETQ. V dropped 5 bases and J dropped 1; count of bases not matched to a gene: 4. The CDR3 spans 14 residues. The CDR3 nucleotides are TGCGCCAGCAGTCCCGGGACAGGCACAGATACGCAGTATTTT. Encoded protein: CASSPGTGTDTQYF. Filled out from reference TRBV5-1 and TRBJ2-3, the complete variable domain reads KAGVTQTPRYLIKTRGQQVTLSCSPISGHRSVSWYQQTPGQGLQFLFEYFSETQRNKGNFPGRFSGRQFSNSRSEMNVSTLELGDSALYLCASSPGTGTDTQYFGPGTRLTVL.

This sequence joins TRBV12-3 or TRBV12-4 and TRBJ2-5, with D uncertain. The CDR3 has 11 residues. With 6 bases removed from V and 5 bases from J, the gap between germline ends came to 7 bases. The CDR3 loop is CASRQVETQYF. The DNA of the CDR3 is TGTGCCAGCAGGCAAGTTGAGACCCAGTACTTC.

This clonotype was detected only a few times. A read error may produce the germline difference seen at one junction end. The V call is TRBV5-1, the J call TRBJ1-1; possible D gene TRBD1, 5 bases. CDR3 size: 16 residues. CDR1 SGHRS and CDR2 YFSETQ come from the germline V gene. CDR3 sequence: CASSLVGATALSEAFF. CDR3 sequence (DNA): TGCGCCAGCAGCTTAGTCGGTGCGACAGCACTTTCTGAAGCCTTCTTT.

The count of this clonotype is one. A junction end diverges from the germline sequence, so it may reflect a read error. This sequence joins TRBV5-1 and TRBJ2-2, with a tentative D call TRBD2 (6 bases). This CDR3 is 14 amino acids long. Germline CDR1 reads SGHRS; CDR2 reads YFSETQ. In DNA, the CDR3 is TGCACCAGCAGCAATAAAACTAGCTTCGGGGAGCTGTTTTTT. It codes for CTSSNKTSFGELFF.

This clonotype has more than one count but fewer than ten. The conserved final phenylalanine or tryptophan is absent from the CDR3, which likely points to a read error. The gene calls are TRBV7-2 and TRBJ2-1; 9 bases line up with TRBD2. J gave up 4 bases and V 5 bases, and 6 bases lay outside the gene matches. Germline V CDR1 and CDR2: SGHTA, FQGNSA. The CDR3 is made up of 15 amino acids. The CDR3 nucleotides read TGTGCCAGCAGCCTCCGCAGCGGGGGGTACAATGAGCAGTTCATC. Translation gives CASSLRSGGYNEQFI.

The chain recombines TRBV7-2 with TRBJ2-1; D is perhaps TRBD1 (6 bases). The germline CDR1 and CDR2 sequences are SGHTA and FQGNSA. The length of the CDR3 is 15 residues. The V gene lost 5 bases and the J gene lost 2 bases, with 13 bases spanning the gap. CDR3 protein: CASSQSQGTYNEQFF. For the CDR3, the DNA is TGTGCCAGCAGCCAATCTCAGGGGACCTACAATGAGCAGTTCTTC.